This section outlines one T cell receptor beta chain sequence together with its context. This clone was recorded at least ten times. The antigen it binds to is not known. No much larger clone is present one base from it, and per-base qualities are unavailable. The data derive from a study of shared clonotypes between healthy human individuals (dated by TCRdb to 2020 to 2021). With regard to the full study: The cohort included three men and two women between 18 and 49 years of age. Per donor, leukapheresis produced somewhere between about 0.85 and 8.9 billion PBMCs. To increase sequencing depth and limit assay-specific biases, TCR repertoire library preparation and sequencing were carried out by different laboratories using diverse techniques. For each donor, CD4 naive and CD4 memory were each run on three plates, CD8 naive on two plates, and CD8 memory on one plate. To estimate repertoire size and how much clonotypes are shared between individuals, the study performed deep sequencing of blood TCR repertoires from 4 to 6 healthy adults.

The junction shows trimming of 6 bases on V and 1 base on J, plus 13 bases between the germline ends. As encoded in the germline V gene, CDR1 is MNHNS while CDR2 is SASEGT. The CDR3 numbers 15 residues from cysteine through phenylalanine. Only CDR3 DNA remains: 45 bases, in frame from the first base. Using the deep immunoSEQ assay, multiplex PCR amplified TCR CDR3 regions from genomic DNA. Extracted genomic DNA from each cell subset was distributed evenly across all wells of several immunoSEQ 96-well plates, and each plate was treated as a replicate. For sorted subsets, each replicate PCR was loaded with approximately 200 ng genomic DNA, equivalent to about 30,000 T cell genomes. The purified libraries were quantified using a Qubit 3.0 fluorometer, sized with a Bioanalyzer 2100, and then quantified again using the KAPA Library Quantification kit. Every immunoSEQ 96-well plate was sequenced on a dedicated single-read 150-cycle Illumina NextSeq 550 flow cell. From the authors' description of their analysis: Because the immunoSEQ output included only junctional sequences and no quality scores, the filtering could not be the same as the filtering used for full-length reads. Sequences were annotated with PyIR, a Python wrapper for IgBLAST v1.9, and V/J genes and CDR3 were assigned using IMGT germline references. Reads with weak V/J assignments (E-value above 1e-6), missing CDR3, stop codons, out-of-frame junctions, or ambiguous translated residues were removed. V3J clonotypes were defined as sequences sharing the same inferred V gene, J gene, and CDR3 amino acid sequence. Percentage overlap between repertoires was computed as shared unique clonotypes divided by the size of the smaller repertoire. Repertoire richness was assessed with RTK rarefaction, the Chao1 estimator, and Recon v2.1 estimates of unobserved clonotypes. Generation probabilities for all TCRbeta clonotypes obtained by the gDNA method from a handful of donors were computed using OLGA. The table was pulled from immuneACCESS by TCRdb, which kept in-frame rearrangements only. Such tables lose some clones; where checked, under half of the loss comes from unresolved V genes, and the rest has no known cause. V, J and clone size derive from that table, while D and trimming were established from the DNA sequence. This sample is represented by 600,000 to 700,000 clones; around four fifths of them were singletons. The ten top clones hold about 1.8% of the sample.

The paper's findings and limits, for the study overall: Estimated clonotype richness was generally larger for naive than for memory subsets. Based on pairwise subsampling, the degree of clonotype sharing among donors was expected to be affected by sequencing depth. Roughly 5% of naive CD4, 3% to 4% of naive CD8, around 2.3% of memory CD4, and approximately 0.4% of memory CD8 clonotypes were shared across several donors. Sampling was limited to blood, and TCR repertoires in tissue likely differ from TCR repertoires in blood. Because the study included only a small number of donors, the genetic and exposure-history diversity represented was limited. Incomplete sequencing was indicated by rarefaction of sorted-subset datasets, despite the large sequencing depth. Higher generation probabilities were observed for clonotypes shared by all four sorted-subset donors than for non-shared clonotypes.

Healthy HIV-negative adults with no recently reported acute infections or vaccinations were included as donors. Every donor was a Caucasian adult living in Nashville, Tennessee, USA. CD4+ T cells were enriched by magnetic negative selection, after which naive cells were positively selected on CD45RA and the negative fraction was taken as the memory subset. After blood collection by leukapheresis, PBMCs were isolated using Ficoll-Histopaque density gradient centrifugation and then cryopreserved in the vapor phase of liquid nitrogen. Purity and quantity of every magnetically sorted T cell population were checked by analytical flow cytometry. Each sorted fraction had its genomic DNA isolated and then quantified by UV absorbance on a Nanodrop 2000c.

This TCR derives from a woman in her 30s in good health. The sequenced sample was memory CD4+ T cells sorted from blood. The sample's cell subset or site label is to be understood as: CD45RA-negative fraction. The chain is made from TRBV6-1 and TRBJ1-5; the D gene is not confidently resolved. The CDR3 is CASSYQVESNQPQHF. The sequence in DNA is TGTGCCAGCAGCTATCAGGTTGAAAGCAATCAGCCCCAGCATTTT.